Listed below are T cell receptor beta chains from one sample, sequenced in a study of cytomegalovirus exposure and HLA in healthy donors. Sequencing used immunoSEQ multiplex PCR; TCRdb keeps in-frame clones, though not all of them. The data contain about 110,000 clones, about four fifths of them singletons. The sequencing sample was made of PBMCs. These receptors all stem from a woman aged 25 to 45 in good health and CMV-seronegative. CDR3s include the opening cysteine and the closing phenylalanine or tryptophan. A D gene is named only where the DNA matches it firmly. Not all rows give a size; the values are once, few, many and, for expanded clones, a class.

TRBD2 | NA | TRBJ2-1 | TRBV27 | CASSLSAREGVNEQFF | TGTGCCAGCAGTTTATCTGCCCGGGAGGGCGTGAATGAGCAGTTCTTC
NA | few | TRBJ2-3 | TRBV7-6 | CASSLGFQGDTQYF | TGTGCCAGCAGCTTGGGCTTTCAGGGAGATACGCAGTATTTT
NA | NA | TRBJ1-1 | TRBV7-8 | CASSEAGTEAFF | TGTGCCAGCAGCGAGGCAGGGACTGAAGCTTTCTTT
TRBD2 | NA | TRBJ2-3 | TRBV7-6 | CASSLTELAGGRTSTDTQYF | TGTGCCAGCAGCCTAACAGAACTAGCGGGAGGAAGGACGAGCACAGATACGCAGTATTTT
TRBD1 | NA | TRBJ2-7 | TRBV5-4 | CASSLRQGNEQYF | TGTGCCAGCAGCTTAAGACAGGGGAATGAGCAGTACTTC
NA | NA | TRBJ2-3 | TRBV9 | CASSVGPGGSGSTDTQYF | TGTGCCAGCAGCGTAGGACCTGGAGGGAGCGGGAGCACAGATACGCAGTATTTT
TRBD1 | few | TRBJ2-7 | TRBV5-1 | CASSLGGTGAYEQYF | TGCGCCAGCAGCTTGGGGGGGACAGGGGCCTACGAGCAGTACTTC
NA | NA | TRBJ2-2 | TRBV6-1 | CASSEVEDTGELFF | TGTGCCAGCAGTGAAGTGGAGGACACCGGGGAGCTGTTTTTT
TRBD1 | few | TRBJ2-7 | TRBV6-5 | CASSPGQVFSYEQYF | TGTGCCAGCAGTCCTGGACAGGTCTTCTCCTACGAGCAGTACTTC
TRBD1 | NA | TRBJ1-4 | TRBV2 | CASSGTGAGKLFF | TGTGCCAGCAGTGGGACAGGGGCGGGAAAACTGTTTTTT
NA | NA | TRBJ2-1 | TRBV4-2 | CASSLPGESGYYNEQFF | TGTGCCAGCAGCCTACCGGGGGAAAGCGGCTACTACAATGAGCAGTTCTTC
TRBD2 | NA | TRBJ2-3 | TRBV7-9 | CASRKLAGVLDTQYF | TGTGCCAGCAGGAAACTAGCGGGAGTACTAGATACGCAGTATTTT
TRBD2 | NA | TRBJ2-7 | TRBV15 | CATSRALATTYEQYF | TGTGCCACCAGCAGAGCACTAGCGACCACCTACGAGCAGTACTTC
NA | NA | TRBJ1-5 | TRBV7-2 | CASSRGGGYSNQPQHF | TGTGCCAGCAGCCGGGGAGGGGGATATAGCAATCAGCCCCAGCATTTT
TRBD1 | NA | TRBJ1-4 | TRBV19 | CASGRDRGGTNEKLFF | TGTGCCAGTGGCCGGGACAGGGGTGGCACTAATGAAAAACTGTTTTTT
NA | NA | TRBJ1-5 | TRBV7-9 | CASSPSAEVQPQHF | TGTGCCAGCAGCCCCAGTGCGGAGGTCCAGCCCCAGCATTTT
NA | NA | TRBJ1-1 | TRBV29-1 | CSAGVNTEAFF | TGCAGCGCAGGGGTTAACACTGAAGCTTTCTTT
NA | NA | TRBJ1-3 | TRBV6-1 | CASSRRGVSGNTIYF | TGTGCCAGCAGCAGACGGGGTGTCTCTGGAAACACCATATATTTT
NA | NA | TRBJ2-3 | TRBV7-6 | CASTPEGATDTQYF | TGTGCCAGCACGCCGGAAGGAGCTACAGATACGCAGTATTTT
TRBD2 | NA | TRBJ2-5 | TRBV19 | CASSIGGLAGGTETQYF | TGTGCCAGTAGTATAGGGGGACTAGCGGGAGGAACGGAGACCCAGTACTTC
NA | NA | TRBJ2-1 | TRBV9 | CASSAGGTGTDQQFF | TGTGCCAGCAGCGCAGGGGGGACGGGTACGGATCAGCAGTTCTTC
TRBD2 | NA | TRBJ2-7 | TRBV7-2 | CASSPGGTSGYEQYF | TGTGCCAGCAGCCCCGGCGGGACTAGCGGCTACGAGCAGTACTTC
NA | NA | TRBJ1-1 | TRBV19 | CASNYGGLNTEAFF | TGTGCCAGTAACTATGGGGGCCTGAACACTGAAGCTTTCTTT
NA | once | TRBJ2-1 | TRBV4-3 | CASSQDLSPNEQFF | TGCGCCAGCAGCCAAGACTTAAGCCCCAATGAGCAGTTCTTC
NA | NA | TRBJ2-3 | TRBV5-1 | CASSSQQTDTQYF | TGCGCCAGCAGCTCTCAACAGACAGATACGCAGTATTTT
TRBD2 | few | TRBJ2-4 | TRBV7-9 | CAGELAGSTAKNIQYF | TGTGCCGGAGAGTTAGCGGGATCAACAGCCAAAAACATTCAGTACTTC
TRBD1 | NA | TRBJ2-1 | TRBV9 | CASSEHSQGTGNYNEQFF | TGTGCCAGCAGCGAACACTCCCAGGGGACAGGCAACTACAATGAGCAGTTCTTC
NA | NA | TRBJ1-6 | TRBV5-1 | CASSPENNSPLHF | TGCGCCAGCAGTCCGGAGAATAATTCACCCCTCCACTTT
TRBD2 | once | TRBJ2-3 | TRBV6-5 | CASSLSGVTDTQYF | TGTGCCAGCAGTCTTAGCGGGGTCACAGATACGCAGTATTTT
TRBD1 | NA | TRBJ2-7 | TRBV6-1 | CASSEGTGSGQYF | TGTGCCAGCAGTGAAGGGACAGGGTCGGGGCAGTACTTC
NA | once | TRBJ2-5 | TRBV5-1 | CASSLDVSVKETQYF | TGCGCCAGCAGCTTGGACGTTTCGGTGAAAGAGACCCAGTACTTC
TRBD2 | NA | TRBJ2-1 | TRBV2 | CASKAGGWNEQFF | TGTGCCAGCAAAGCGGGAGGGTGGAATGAGCAGTTCTTC
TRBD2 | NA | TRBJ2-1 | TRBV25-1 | CASRQSGTSGSKNEQFF | TGTGCCAGCAGACAATCCGGGACTAGCGGGAGTAAGAATGAGCAGTTCTTC
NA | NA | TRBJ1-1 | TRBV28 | CAIQGVSTEAFF | TGTGCCATTCAAGGGGTATCCACTGAAGCTTTCTTT
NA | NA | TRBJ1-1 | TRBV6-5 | CASSPTGTHAAFF | TGTGCCAGCAGCCCGACAGGAACCCACGCGGCTTTCTTT
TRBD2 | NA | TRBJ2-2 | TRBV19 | CASSTAPSGRNTGELFF | TGTGCCAGTAGTACAGCGCCTAGCGGGAGGAACACCGGGGAGCTGTTTTTT
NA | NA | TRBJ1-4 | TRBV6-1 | CASRATGLNEKLFF | TGTGCCAGCAGGGCGACAGGACTTAATGAAAAACTGTTTTTT
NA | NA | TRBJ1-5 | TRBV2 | CASSVNREKQPQHF | TGTGCCAGCAGCGTTAACAGGGAAAAACAGCCCCAGCATTTT
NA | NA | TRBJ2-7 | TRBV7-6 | CASSYGLFSYEQYF | TGTGCCAGCAGCTACGGACTATTCTCCTACGAGCAGTACTTC
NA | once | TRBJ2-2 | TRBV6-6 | CASSPPTEATGELFF | TGTGCCAGCAGTCCCCCGACAGAAGCTACCGGGGAGCTGTTTTTT
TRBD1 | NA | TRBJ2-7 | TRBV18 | CASSLFQGAEAYEQYF | TGTGCCAGCTCACTCTTCCAGGGGGCCGAGGCCTACGAGCAGTACTTC
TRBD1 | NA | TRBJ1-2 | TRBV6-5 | CASSLDRRYYGYTF | TGTGCCAGCAGTTTGGACAGGCGATACTATGGCTACACCTTC
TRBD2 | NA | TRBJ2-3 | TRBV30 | CAWSPGLEADTQYF | TGTGCCTGGAGCCCGGGACTAGAAGCAGATACGCAGTATTTT
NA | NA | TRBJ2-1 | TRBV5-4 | CASSLAGVVFF | TGTGCCAGCAGCTTGGCGGGAGTAGTGTTCTTC
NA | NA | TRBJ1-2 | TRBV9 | CASSVRGYGYTF | TGTGCCAGCAGCGTAAGGGGTTATGGCTACACCTTC
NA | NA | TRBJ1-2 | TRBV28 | CASSSRYGYTF | TGTGCCAGCAGTTCCAGGTATGGCTACACCTTC
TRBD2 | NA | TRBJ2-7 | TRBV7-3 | CSSSFRLAVNPAEQYF | TGTTCCAGCAGCTTTCGACTAGCGGTAAATCCGGCCGAGCAGTACTTC
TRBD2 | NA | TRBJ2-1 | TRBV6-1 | CASSFSGSGYNEQFF | TGTGCCAGCAGTTTTAGCGGGAGCGGCTACAATGAGCAGTTCTTC